The 29 T cell receptor beta chains listed next were all sequenced from one sample in a study of T-cell memory formation after mild COVID-19. TCRdb used MiXCR to reprocess the 5' RACE reads, holding one entry per CDR3 protein. The data show 140,000 or so distinct CDR3 sequences, with about 19% seen just once and over 2% held by the top ten. The sequenced material came from PBMCs or a T cell subset sorted from them (not recorded which). The receptors stem from an adult woman who had mild COVID-19 (a few samples of this study predate the infection). Cell type and time point are not known.

The rearrangement links TRBV9 to TRBJ2-5, with 8 bases lining up with TRBD1. J gave up 1 base and V 2 bases, and 7 bases lay outside the gene matches. CDR1 SGDLS and CDR2 YYNGEE come from the germline V gene. The CDR3 contains 16 residues. This chain's CDR3 is CASSVRSGQAQETQYF. CDR3 in DNA: TGTGCCAGCAGCGTGAGATCGGGACAGGCCCAAGAGACCCAGTACTTC. The complete variable domain, with remaining parts taken from reference TRBV9 and TRBJ2-5, reads DSGVTQTPKHLITATGQRVTLRCSPRSGDLSVYWYQQSLDQGLQFLIQYYNGEERAKGNILERFSAQQFPDLHSELNLSSLELGDSALYFCASSVRSGQAQETQYFGPGTRLLVL.

This clonotype came up a few times. V is TRBV5-5 and J is TRBJ1-4, with 11 bases that match TRBD1. Germline V gene data show CDR1 as SGHKS and CDR2 as YYEKEE (reference sequence). The V segment lost 4 bases and the J segment 6 bases; nucleotides outside the gene matches: 8. There are 16 residues in the CDR3. The CDR3 here is CASSGTPGQGDEKLFF. The CDR3 nucleotides are TGTGCCAGCAGCGGAACGCCGGGACAGGGGGATGAAAAACTGTTTTTT.

This clonotype occurred a few times. The chain uses TRBV5-1 and TRBJ2-2, with TRBD2 matching over 10 bases. The CDR3 totals 16 residues. Germline CDR1 SGHRS, CDR2 YFSETQ. V was clipped by 4 bases and J by 7 bases; unmatched bases: 10. Written as DNA, the CDR3 is TGCGCCAGCAGCATTACACCTAGCGGGAGCGGCGGGGAGCTGTTTTTT. Translated: CASSITPSGSGGELFF.

This clonotype was detected only a few times. The gene calls are TRBV12-3 or TRBV12-4 and TRBJ2-5, with D maybe TRBD1 (6 bases). The CDR3 contains 15 residues. V was pared by 0 bases and J by 2 bases, with 10 bases between. The CDR3: CASSLAGHQQETQYF. Here the CDR3 DNA reads TGTGCCAGCAGTTTAGCGGGACACCAACAAGAGACCCAGTACTTC.

In its sample, this clonotype was seen a few times. J is TRBJ2-1 and V is TRBV7-3; D remains unclear. This CDR3 contains 13 residues. Trimming shortened V by 2 bases and J by 10 bases, and 12 bases separated the two germline ends. CDR1 and CDR2 from the germline V gene are SGHTA and FQGTGA. CDR3 region: CASSLGGFEEQFF. The CDR3 region has the DNA TGTGCCAGCAGCTTAGGTGGTTTCGAGGAGCAGTTCTTC. The full variable domain, completed using reference TRBV7-3 and TRBJ2-1, is GAGVSQTPSNKVTEKGKYVELRCDPISGHTALYWYRQSLGQGPEFLIYFQGTGAADDSGLPNDRFFAVRPEGSVSTLKIQRTERGDSAVYLCASSLGGFEEQFFGPGTRLTVL.

The chain employs TRBV30 and TRBJ2-1, with a tentative D call TRBD2 (6 bases). V was cut by 5 bases and J by 6 bases, with 11 bases left in between. CDR3 size: 12 residues. Germline values: CDR1 GTSNPN, CDR2 SVGIG (reference sequence). The CDR3 is CAWGTGGNEQFF. The CDR3 region has the DNA TGTGCCTGGGGTACCGGGGGCAATGAGCAGTTCTTC. The complete variable domain, with remaining parts taken from reference TRBV30 and TRBJ2-1, reads SQTIHQWPATLVQPVGSPLSLECTVEGTSNPNLYWYRQAAGRGLQLLFYSVGIGQISSEVPQNLSASRPQDRQFILSSKKLLLSDSGFYLCAWGTGGNEQFFGPGTRLTVL.

CDR3 loop: CSAGTSGNEQYF. The CDR3 bases are TGCAGCGCCGGGACTAGCGGGAACGAGCAGTACTTC. The V gene is TRBV29-1, the J gene TRBJ2-7; 13 positions match TRBD2. Per the germline V gene, CDR1 is SQVTM and CDR2 is ANQGSEA. Unmatched junction bases numbered 2, after V lost 7 bases and J lost 5 bases. The CDR3 spans 12 residues.

In its sample, this clonotype was seen a few times. CDR3 sequence (DNA): TGTGCCAGCAGCCAAGAGGGCAGGGGGGGGGAAGCTTTCTTT. Its translation is CASSQEGRGGEAFF. The genes are TRBV4-2 and TRBJ1-1; 7 positions agree with TRBD1. The CDR3 loop spans 14 amino acids. The J segment lost 8 bases and the V segment lost 0 bases, leaving 6 bases of the junction unmatched. Germline V gives CDR1 LGHNA, CDR2 YNFKEQ.

This clonotype occurred a few times. The chain carries TRBV7-2 and TRBJ2-1; 7 nucleotides line up with TRBD2. This CDR3 contains 13 residues. Germline V CDR1 and CDR2: SGHTA, FQGNSA. The ends lost 5 bases at V and 6 bases at J; junction bases unmatched: 4. The CDR3 is CASSAGLSNEQFF. The CDR3 DNA reads as TGTGCCAGCAGCGCGGGACTATCCAATGAGCAGTTCTTC.

This clonotype showed up just a few times. The V call is TRBV5-1, the J call TRBJ2-1; TRBD2 matches 8 bases. The CDR3 runs to 16 residues. Losses at the gene ends were 1 base for V and 4 bases for J; bases not matched to a gene: 7. Germline loops: CDR1 SGHRS, CDR2 YFSETQ. Here the CDR3 DNA reads TGCGCCAGCAGCTTGAACGGACTAGCTCGGTACAATGAGCAGTTCTTC. It encodes CASSLNGLARYNEQFF.

The J gene is TRBJ2-5, the V gene TRBV19; 8 nucleotides match TRBD2. Germline CDR1 LNHDA, CDR2 SQIVND (reference sequence). The CDR3 totals 15 residues. The V segment lost 7 bases and the J segment 2 bases; nucleotides outside the gene matches: 9. The CDR3: CASKRRGGFQETQYF. CDR3 coding DNA: TGTGCCAGTAAACGGCGCGGGGGGTTTCAAGAGACCCAGTACTTC.

The rearrangement uses TRBV2 and TRBJ2-7; the match to TRBD1 covers 8 bases. V trimming: 5 bases; J trimming: 5 bases; junction bases outside the gene matches: 8. The CDR3 extends over 14 amino acids. Germline V gene data show CDR1 as SNHLY and CDR2 as FYNNEI. CDR3 loop: CASSRRQGTHEQYF. For the CDR3, the DNA is TGTGCCAGCAGTCGGAGACAGGGGACCCACGAGCAGTACTTC. Complete variable domain (other parts from reference TRBV2 and TRBJ2-7): EPEVTQTPSHQVTQMGQEVILRCVPISNHLYFYWYRQILGQKVEFLVSFYNNEISEKSEIFDDQFSVERPDGSNFTLKIRSTKLEDSAMYFCASSRRQGTHEQYFGPGTRLTVT.

This clonotype has only a few counts. The chain has TRBV29-1 and TRBJ2-5, with D possibly being TRBD1 (5 bases). V dropped 5 bases and J dropped 5 bases, with 12 bases sitting between them. CDR1 and CDR2 from the germline V gene are SQVTM and ANQGSEA. The CDR3 is 12 amino acids. This chain's CDR3 is CSVIRDLETQYF. The DNA for the CDR3 is TGCAGCGTTATCAGGGATCTGGAGACCCAGTACTTC. Full variable domain (remainder filled in from reference TRBV29-1 and TRBJ2-5): SAVISQKPSRDICQRGTSLTIQCQVDSQVTMMFWYRQQPGQSLTLIATANQGSEATYESGFVIDKFPISRPNLTFSTLTVSNMSPEDSSIYLCSVIRDLETQYFGPGTRLLVL.

The CDR3 protein is CASSSAYGYTF. DNA of the CDR3: TGTGCCAGCAGTTCCGCCTATGGCTACACCTTC. The chain is built from TRBV12-3 or TRBV12-4 and TRBJ1-2, with D unresolved. The CDR3 totals 11 residues. Trimming removed 4 bases from V and 4 bases from J, with 4 bases in between.

The V call is TRBV6-5, the J call TRBJ1-3; 7 nucleotides agree with TRBD1. Trimming cost V 6 bases and J 2 bases; bases outside gene matches: 4. CDR1 is MNHEY, CDR2 SVGAGI, per germline. The CDR3 contains 14 residues. CDR3 bases: TGTGCCAGCAGCACAGGGGAGGCTGGAAACACCATATATTTT. This gives the protein CASSTGEAGNTIYF.

This clonotype was picked up a small number of times. The chain is built from TRBV6-5 and TRBJ1-1; tentative D call: TRBD1 (6 bases). This CDR3 comprises 12 residues. V gave up 6 bases and J gave up 9 bases, with 14 bases separating them. Looked up from germline, CDR1 is MNHEY and CDR2 is SVGAGI. CDR3 residues: CASRRTTGQAFF. The CDR3 DNA sequence: TGTGCCAGCAGGCGTACGACAGGTCAAGCTTTCTTT.

The chain uses TRBV7-6 and TRBJ2-1, with 7 bases matching TRBD2. This CDR3 has 14 amino acids. Germline CDR1 and CDR2: SGHVS and FNYEAQ. V lost 2 bases to trimming and J lost 8 bases; unmatched junction nucleotides: 6. This CDR3 is CASSLYPLADEQFF. The CDR3 region has the DNA TGTGCCAGCAGCTTATACCCCCTAGCGGATGAGCAGTTCTTC.

The sample holds a few counts of this clonotype. The chain is built from TRBV18 and TRBJ1-3, with D perhaps matching TRBD1 (5 bases). The V gene's germline CDR1 is KGHSH and CDR2 LQKENI. Deletions cut 3 bases from V and 1 base from J, with 19 bases between. The CDR3 is 18 amino acids. DNA of the CDR3: TGTGCCAGCTCACCCGGGACCCGTAACTCTCTTTCTGGAAACACCATATATTTT. Translating gives CASSPGTRNSLSGNTIYF.

The rearrangement joins TRBV7-9 to TRBJ2-5; 7 nucleotides line up with TRBD1. The CDR3 has 14 residues. CDR1 is SEHNR, CDR2 FQNEAQ, per germline (reference sequence). Trimming removed 5 bases from V and 7 bases from J; junction bases left unmatched: 10. The CDR3 bases are TGTGCCAGCAGCGAACGGATGAAGGGGGCGACCCAGTACTTC. It specifies CASSERMKGATQYF.

This clonotype was seen only a few times. The rearrangement links TRBV3-1 to TRBJ2-3; TRBD2 aligns across 9 bases. This CDR3 has 15 amino acids. From germline, CDR1 is LGHDT and CDR2 YNNKEL (reference sequence). The V segment lost 3 bases and the J segment 0 bases; nucleotides outside the gene matches: 1. This CDR3 is CASSQRGGSTDTQYF. Written as DNA, the CDR3 is TGTGCCAGCAGCCAGCGGGGGGGAAGCACAGATACGCAGTATTTT.

The chain combines TRBV10-3 with TRBJ2-5, with TRBD2 matching over 7 bases. CDR1 ENHRY and CDR2 SYGVKD come from the germline V gene. CDR3 length: 15 residues. Germline trimming cut 2 bases from V and 2 bases from J; bases unmatched to any gene: 5. The CDR3 nucleotides read TGTGCCATCAGTGAGACCAGCGGGATACAAGAGACCCAGTACTTC. Translated, it gives CAISETSGIQETQYF.

This clonotype was seen a few times. The J gene is TRBJ2-1, the V gene TRBV29-1; 7 nucleotides line up with TRBD2. This CDR3 spans 12 amino acids. V was pared by 7 bases and J by 9 bases, with 9 bases of the junction left unmatched. Germline V gene lookup returns CDR1 SQVTM and CDR2 ANQGSEA. The DNA for the CDR3 is TGCAGCGCCCGGGGAGGGTTTAGTGAGCAGTTCTTC. It translates to CSARGGFSEQFF.

The chain uses TRBV14 and TRBJ1-1; D not resolved. The germline V and J ends were trimmed by 0 bases and 5 bases, with 10 bases remaining between them. This CDR3 is built from 14 residues. Looked up from germline, CDR1 is SGHDN and CDR2 is FVKESK. This chain's CDR3 is CASSQDHGVTEAFF. The CDR3 nucleotides are TGTGCCAGCAGCCAAGATCACGGGGTTACTGAAGCTTTCTTT. Looking up the rest from reference TRBV14 and TRBJ1-1 gives the full variable domain: EAGVTQFPSHSVIEKGQTVTLRCDPISGHDNLYWYRRVMGKEIKFLLHFVKESKQDESGMPNNRFLAERTGGTYSTLKVQPAELEDSGVYFCASSQDHGVTEAFFGQGTRLTVV.

The J gene is TRBJ2-5, the V gene TRBV24-1; D is uncertain. The V end lost 4 bases, the J end lost 4 bases, and 9 bases lay between the germline ends. The germline CDR1 and CDR2 sequences are KGHDR and SFDVKD. CDR3 length equals 13 residues. CDR3 nucleotides: TGTGCCACCAGTGACTTCGGACGAGAGACCCAGTACTTC. Its translation is CATSDFGRETQYF.

This sequence joins TRBV24-1 and TRBJ2-5; D is perhaps TRBD1 or TRBD2 (5 bases each). Trimming shortened V by 4 bases and J by 7 bases, and 15 bases separated the two germline ends. This CDR3 comprises 14 residues. CDR1 and CDR2 from the germline V gene are KGHDR and SFDVKD. The DNA for the CDR3 is TGTGCCACCAGTGAAACGGGACCCTGGGGGACCCAGTACTTC. This gives the protein CATSETGPWGTQYF.

The chain links TRBV12-3 or TRBV12-4 to TRBJ1-6; no definite D call. The V gene lost 5 bases and the J gene lost 8 bases, with 13 bases spanning the gap. This CDR3 is 14 amino acids long. The CDR3 loop reads CASSLWTGDSPLHF. The CDR3 nucleotides are TGTGCCAGCAGTCTCTGGACGGGAGATTCACCCCTCCACTTT.

There are a few counts of this clonotype. The rearrangement joins TRBV7-2 to TRBJ2-5; 15 bases line up with TRBD2. V lost 5 bases to trimming and J lost 5 bases; unmatched junction nucleotides: 6. The CDR3 is 16 residues long. Germline V CDR1 and CDR2: SGHTA, FQGNSA. CDR3 sequence: CASSPRTSGREETQYF. CDR3 coding DNA: TGTGCCAGCAGCCCCCGGACTAGCGGGAGGGAGGAGACCCAGTACTTC.

This clonotype was recorded a few times. The chain combines TRBV30 with TRBJ2-6; 8 bases are a match to TRBD1. Germline V gives CDR1 GTSNPN, CDR2 SVGIG (reference sequence). V gave up 3 bases and J gave up 0 bases; unmatched junction bases: 7. The CDR3 loop spans 17 amino acids. The CDR3 region is CAWSSGGFFSGANVLTF. The CDR3 DNA follows: TGTGCCTGGAGCTCAGGGGGCTTTTTCTCTGGGGCCAACGTCCTGACTTTC.

The J gene is TRBJ2-3, the V gene TRBV24-1, with 12 bases aligning to TRBD2. CDR3 length: 17 amino acids. V lost 3 bases to trimming and J lost 4 bases; unmatched junction nucleotides: 7. CDR1 and CDR2 from the germline V gene are KGHDR and SFDVKD. The chain's CDR3 is CATSDPLGLAGADTQYF. In DNA, the CDR3 is TGTGCCACCAGTGATCCGTTGGGACTAGCGGGCGCAGATACGCAGTATTTT.